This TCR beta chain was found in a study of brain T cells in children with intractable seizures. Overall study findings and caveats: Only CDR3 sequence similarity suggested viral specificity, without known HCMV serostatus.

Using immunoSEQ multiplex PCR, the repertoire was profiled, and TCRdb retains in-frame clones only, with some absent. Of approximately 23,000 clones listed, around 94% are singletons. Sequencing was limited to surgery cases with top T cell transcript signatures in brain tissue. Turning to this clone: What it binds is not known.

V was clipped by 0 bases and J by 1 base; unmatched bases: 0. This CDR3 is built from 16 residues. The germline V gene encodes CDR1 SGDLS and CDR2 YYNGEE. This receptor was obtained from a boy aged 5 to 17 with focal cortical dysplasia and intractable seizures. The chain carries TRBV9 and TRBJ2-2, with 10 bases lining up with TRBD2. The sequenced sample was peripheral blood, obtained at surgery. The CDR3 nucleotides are TGTGCCAGCAGCGTAGGGACTAGCGGGAACACCGGGGAGCTGTTTTTT. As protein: CASSVGTSGNTGELFF.